The clone carrying this TCR beta chain was seen ten or more times. The antigen is not known. The data derive from a study of breast tumors, draining lymph nodes, adjacent tissues. Study outcomes and limitations: That most tumor T cells come from lymph nodes remained unproven. Compared with basal-like, luminal-like tumors shared significantly more repertoire with nontumor tissue.

Axillary draining lymph nodes of breast cancer patients supplied the node samples. TCRdb used MiXCR to reprocess the multiplex PCR reads, holding one entry per CDR3 protein. The sample holds approximately 90,000 distinct CDR3 sequences, around 29% seen once. V was trimmed by 4 bases and J by 2 bases, leaving 20 bases between them. The CDR3 has 17 amino acids. This chain links TRBV12-3 or TRBV12-4 with TRBJ2-5; tentatively, D is TRBD2 (5 bases). The sequenced sample was axillary lymph node tissue. This sequence originates from a female donor with breast cancer. Some clones in this sample may be carry-over from other donors' samples. CDR3 residues: CASSSGLSFNPQETQYF. The CDR3 DNA is TGTGCCAGCAGTTCAGGACTCTCCTTTAACCCACAAGAGACCCAGTACTTC.